The source of this T cell receptor beta chain is a study of T cell repertoires in cytomegalovirus infection. Study background: Matching HLA type and CMV infection were both indicated by public TCR beta signatures. Study conclusions and caveats: Summed frequency of shared TCR beta families picked out CMV carriers who also had the relevant HLA. HLA-C-restricted CMV-specific TCR beta clonotypes prevailed in the ex vivo response.

As regards this clonotype: Its antigen remains unknown.

CDR3 length: 18 amino acids. Trimming took 4 bases from V and 5 from J; bases not matched to a gene: 13. Germline V gene sequence: CDR1 SGHNT, CDR2 YYREEE (reference sequence). TCRdb reanalysed the reads using MiXCR and keeps one entry per CDR3 protein. The profile shows about 740,000 distinct CDR3 sequences, approximately 34% of them singletons. The sequence came from a human donor in good health (CMV status not recorded). Some clones in this sample may be carry-over from other donors' samples. The gene calls are TRBV5-4 and TRBJ2-3; TRBD2 matches 13 bases. The sequenced material came from PBMCs. The DNA for the CDR3 is TGTGCCAGCAGCATAGGACTAGCGGGAGATATGACAAGAGATACGCAGTATTTT. The encoded protein is CASSIGLAGDMTRDTQYF. Based on the CDR3 plus reference TRBV5-4 and TRBJ2-3, the full variable domain is ETGVTQSPTHLIKTRGQQVTLRCSSQSGHNTVSWYQQALGQGPQFIFQYYREEENGRGNFPPRFSGLQFPNYSSELNVNALELDDSALYLCASSIGLAGDMTRDTQYFGPGTRLTVL.